This T cell receptor beta chain was sequenced for a study of blood T cell repertoires in COVID-19. V was pared by 5 bases and J by 0 bases, with 6 bases of the junction left unmatched. The CDR3 is made up of 16 amino acids. Germline lookup yields CDR1 SEHNR and CDR2 FQNEAQ (reference sequence). How the authors handled the data: Scientists estimated how many nucleated cells there were by amplifying reference gene primers. Only in-frame clones appear in the TCRdb table, and some are missing; sequencing was by immunoSEQ multiplex PCR. D and trimming were read from the DNA, whereas the V and J calls and clone size are those reported in that table. The table has under 250,000 clones, around 85% seen once.

The sequencing sample was made of peripheral blood. The sequence was obtained from a woman aged 55-70 years with active or convalescent COVID-19. V and J are TRBV7-9 and TRBJ2-2; 7 nucleotides agree with TRBD2. CDR3: CASSQGGTTNTGELFF. The CDR3 DNA reads TGTGCCAGCAGCCAGGGCGGGACTACGAACACCGGGGAGCTGTTTTTT.